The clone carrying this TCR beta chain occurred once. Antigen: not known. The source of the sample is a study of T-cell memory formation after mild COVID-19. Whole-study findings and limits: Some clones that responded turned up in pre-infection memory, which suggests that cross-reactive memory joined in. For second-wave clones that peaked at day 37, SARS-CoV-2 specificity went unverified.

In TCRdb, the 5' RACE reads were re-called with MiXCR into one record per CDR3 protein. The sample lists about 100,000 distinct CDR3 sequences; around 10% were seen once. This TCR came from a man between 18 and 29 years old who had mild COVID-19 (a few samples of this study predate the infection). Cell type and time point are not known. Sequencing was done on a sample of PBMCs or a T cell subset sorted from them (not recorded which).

This CDR3 reads CASSKTGGDGYTF. As DNA, the CDR3 is TGTGCCAGCAGCAAAACAGGGGGCGACGGCTACACCTTC. This sequence joins TRBV7-9 and TRBJ1-2; TRBD1 aligns across 9 bases. V shed 5 bases, J shed 8 bases, and the junction held 6 bases outside the gene matches. Germline CDR1 and CDR2: SEHNR and FQNEAQ (reference sequence). CDR3 length equals 13 residues. Together with reference TRBV7-9 and TRBJ1-2, the CDR3 gives the full variable domain: DTGVSQNPRHKITKRGQNVTFRCDPISEHNRLYWYRQTLGQGPEFLTYFQNEAQLEKSRLLSDRFSAERPKGSFSTLEIQRTEQGDSAMYLCASSKTGGDGYTFGSGTRLTVV.